This entry is about one T cell receptor (beta chain). Antigen specificity is unknown. These data originate in a study of identical twins. The germline V gene has CDR1 SQVTM and CDR2 ANQGSEA. The J segment lost 4 bases and the V segment lost 4 bases, leaving 8 bases of the junction unmatched. This CDR3 spans 14 amino acids. Template switching added a universal primer site, and cDNA bore unique molecular identifiers. MiXCR, applied by TCRdb to the 5' RACE reads, yields one record per CDR3 protein. The sample carries 500,000 to 700,000 distinct CDR3 sequences, under 8.5% recorded once. The study, taken as a whole, reports: Cord blood beta clonotypes present at high abundance carried fewer insertions; no such pattern appeared in memory repertoires. Out-of-frame alpha sequences common to twins exhibited an excess of low generation probability.

These data were likewise used in another study, on yellow fever vaccine responses in identical twins.

Sequencing input: PBMCs. This clonotype originated in a woman under 30 in good health. The rearrangement uses TRBV29-1 and TRBJ2-5; 8 bases are shared with TRBD1. CDR3 nucleotide sequence: TGCAGCGTTGTAGGACAGGGTTTCGGAGAGACCCAGTACTTC. Amino acid sequence: CSVVGQGFGETQYF.